The 20 T cell receptor beta chains below come from one sample, sequenced in a study of shared clonotypes between healthy human individuals (TCRdb year 2020). Library preparation used the immunoSEQ multiplex PCR assay. TCRdb limited this immuneACCESS table to in-frame rearrangements with V and J called. A share of clones is missing; checked studies link under half to unresolved V genes, and the rest is unexplained. The sample contains approximately 980,000 clones, approximately 80% of them found a single time. Together, the top ten hold approximately 1.5% of the sample. The sample taken for sequencing was memory CD4+ T cells sorted from blood. The cell subset or site label, read with the paper, signifies: CD45RA-negative fraction. The source of these receptors is a man between 18 and 29 years old in good health.

This clone came up once. The chain employs TRBV28 and TRBJ1-2; no clear D. The V gene lost 2 bases and the J gene lost 6 bases, with 7 bases spanning the gap. Per the germline V gene, CDR1 is MDHEN and CDR2 is SYDVKM. CDR3 length equals 12 residues. CDR3 sequence (DNA): TGTGCCAGCAGTTTAGTTAGCGATGGCTACACCTTC. As protein: CASSLVSDGYTF.

The rearrangement joins TRBV7-9 to TRBJ2-2, with TRBD2 matching over 10 bases. CDR3 size: 17 residues. V shed 2 bases, J shed 4 bases, and the junction held 7 bases outside the gene matches. From germline, CDR1 is SEHNR and CDR2 FQNEAQ (reference sequence). Here the CDR3 reads CASSLPLAGGLTGELFF. The DNA of the CDR3 is TGTGCCAGCAGCTTACCGTTAGCGGGAGGCCTCACCGGGGAGCTGTTTTTT.

This clone was detected only a few times. The gene calls are TRBV18 and TRBJ2-7, with TRBD2 matching 8 bases. This CDR3 is built from 15 residues. Losses at the gene ends were 2 bases for V and 2 bases for J; bases not matched to a gene: 5. CDR1 KGHSH and CDR2 LQKENI come from the germline V gene. In DNA form, the CDR3 reads TGTGCCAGCTCACCAGGTCCGGGACTAGCCTACGAGCAGTACTTC. Translated: CASSPGPGLAYEQYF.

CDR3 DNA sequence: TGTGCCAGCAGCAAGGACAGGGGAGATAGCAATCAGCCCCAGCATTTT. Translation: CASSKDRGDSNQPQHF. The gene calls are TRBV5-6 and TRBJ1-5; TRBD1 matches at 9 bases. V was pared by 4 bases and J by 0 bases, with 5 bases of the junction left unmatched. This CDR3 has 16 amino acids. CDR1 is SGHDT, CDR2 YYEEEE, per germline.

This sequence joins TRBV9 and TRBJ2-1; 14 bases map to TRBD2. J gave up 6 bases and V 3 bases, and 5 bases lay outside the gene matches. This CDR3 is 16 amino acids long. Germline CDR1 SGDLS, CDR2 YYNGEE. The CDR3 protein is CASSATSGRVGNEQFF. The CDR3 region has the DNA TGTGCCAGCAGCGCGACTAGCGGGAGGGTGGGCAATGAGCAGTTCTTC.

This chain connects TRBV13 to TRBJ1-1; D remains unclear. The germline V and J ends were trimmed by 2 bases and 5 bases, with 15 bases remaining between them. From germline, CDR1 is PRHDT and CDR2 FYEKMQ (reference sequence). The CDR3 covers 15 residues. Written as DNA, the CDR3 is TGTGCCAGCAGCTTAATTCCGGCTGTTGGTACTGAAGCTTTCTTT. Translated, it gives CASSLIPAVGTEAFF.

V is TRBV15 and J is TRBJ2-7, with 7 bases lining up with TRBD1. CDR1 is LNHNV and CDR2 is YYDKDF in the germline V gene (reference sequence). This CDR3 is built from 15 residues. Germline trimming cut 1 base from V and 3 bases from J; bases unmatched to any gene: 6. The chain's CDR3 is CATSRGTGNYYEQYF. In DNA, the CDR3 is TGTGCCACCAGCAGAGGGACAGGAAATTACTACGAGCAGTACTTC.

V usage is TRBV2 and J usage is TRBJ1-6; TRBD1 is a possible D gene (5 bases). Trimming pared 4 bases from V and 4 bases from J, leaving 11 bases between. Germline values: CDR1 SNHLY, CDR2 FYNNEI. The CDR3 length is 15 residues. CDR3 DNA sequence: TGTGCCAGCAGTGGTCCGACAGTTTATAATTCACCCCTCCACTTT. This gives the protein CASSGPTVYNSPLHF.

The gene calls are TRBV7-8 and TRBJ2-5; 8 nucleotides line up with TRBD1. V shed 5 bases and J 7 bases; nucleotides not matched to a gene: 3. CDR3 length equals 12 residues. Germline CDR1 SGHVS, CDR2 FQNEAQ. This CDR3 is CASSIGTGTQYF. In DNA, the CDR3 is TGTGCCAGCAGCATCGGGACAGGGACCCAGTACTTC.

This clone was observed once. V and J are TRBV5-1 and TRBJ2-7; 11 bases fit TRBD1. The CDR3 runs to 14 residues. The germline CDR1 and CDR2 sequences are SGHRS and YFSETQ. V trimming: 4 bases; J trimming: 6 bases; junction bases outside the gene matches: 6. The CDR3 loop is CASSVGTGGSEQYF. The CDR3 DNA follows: TGCGCCAGCAGCGTAGGGACAGGGGGATCCGAGCAGTACTTC.

This clone has only one observation. The chain joins TRBV5-5 to TRBJ1-1; tentative D call: TRBD1 (6 bases). The germline gives CDR1 SGHKS, CDR2 YYEKEE (reference sequence). The ends were cut back, 5 bases at V and 3 bases at J, with 14 bases in the middle. The CDR3 consists of 14 residues. The CDR3 region has the DNA TGTGCCAGCAGTTTCACAGGGTCCGACACTGAAGCTTTCTTT. It encodes CASSFTGSDTEAFF.

About this clone itself: The same CDR3 is also encoded by other DNA sequences in this sample. The gene calls are TRBV10-3 and TRBJ1-1; D uncertain. Trimming removed 0 bases at V and 4 bases at J, with 0 bases between. CDR1 and CDR2 (germline): ENHRY, SYGVKD. The CDR3 spans 11 residues. As DNA, the CDR3 is TGTGCCATCAGTGAGTCCACTGAAGCTTTCTTT. The encoded protein is CAISESTEAFF.

The chain recombines TRBV7-9 with TRBJ2-5; D is uncertain. The length of the CDR3 is 12 residues. V was shortened by 4 bases and J by 4 bases, with 7 bases between the two germline ends. The germline V gene has CDR1 SEHNR and CDR2 FQNEAQ (reference sequence). The CDR3, as DNA: TGTGCCAGCAGCTCCCAAGCAGAGACCCAGTACTTC. Encoded protein: CASSSQAETQYF.

About this clone: This may be a read error: a much more frequent sequence differs by one nucleotide. The chain is built from TRBV11-2 and TRBJ2-7; tentatively, D is TRBD2 (5 bases). The germline V and J ends were trimmed by 5 bases and 7 bases, with 12 bases remaining between them. This CDR3 contains 12 residues. Germline CDR1 reads SGHAT; CDR2 reads FQNNGV. CDR3 sequence: CASSPCGQEQYF. The CDR3 region has the DNA TGTGCCAGCAGCCCGTGCGGGCAAGAGCAGTACTTC.

The count of this clone is one. V usage is TRBV27 and J usage is TRBJ2-5; no firm D call. This CDR3 spans 15 amino acids. Germline CDR1 and CDR2: MNHEY and SMNVEV (reference sequence). V was pared by 6 bases and J by 9 bases, with 23 bases between. The CDR3 DNA sequence: TGTGCCAGCAGCCCCGTGGTCGGCCACCCTGGGGCCCAGTACTTC. Its protein product is CASSPVVGHPGAQYF.

The chain uses TRBV11-3 and TRBJ2-1, with TRBD1 identical over 8 bases. The CDR3 is 14 amino acids. Germline V lookup: CDR1 SGHNT, CDR2 YENEEA. The trim removed 5 bases at V and 7 bases at J, leaving 7 bases unmatched. CDR3: CASSTRQGINEQFF. The CDR3 nucleotides are TGTGCCAGCAGCACCCGACAGGGGATAAATGAGCAGTTCTTC.

The V and J genes are TRBV13 and TRBJ2-3; D perhaps matches TRBD1 (5 bases). The CDR3 spans 14 residues. V was clipped by 5 bases and J by 8 bases, with 17 bases between them. Germline-derived CDR1 and CDR2 are PRHDT and FYEKMQ (reference sequence). CDR3 nucleotide sequence: TGTGCCAGCAGCCGGTCCAGGGATCTCGGTACGCAGTATTTT. As protein: CASSRSRDLGTQYF.

About this clone: Germline is not matched at one junction end, which may reflect a read error. Other DNA sequences in the same sample also yield this CDR3. V is TRBV28 and J is TRBJ1-2; D gene ambiguous. This CDR3 is built from 13 residues. Looked up from germline, CDR1 is MDHEN and CDR2 is SYDVKM. DNA for the CDR3: TGTGCCAGCAGTGGAAGGGCCTCATATGGCTACACCTTT. Protein sequence: CASSGRASYGYTF.

This chain uses TRBV11-2 with TRBJ2-7; D is uncertain. Between the trimmed V and J ends, which lost 0 bases and 9 bases, there was a span of 12 bases. The CDR3 is 13 residues long. CDR1 is SGHAT, CDR2 FQNNGV, per germline. CDR3 in amino acids: CASSLETPVGQYF. In DNA form, the CDR3 reads TGTGCCAGCAGCTTAGAAACCCCTGTGGGGCAGTACTTC.

The genes are TRBV10-3 and TRBJ2-7, with D unresolved. The CDR3 extends over 10 amino acids. Germline loops: CDR1 ENHRY, CDR2 SYGVKD. Deletions cut 11 bases from V and 6 bases from J, with 11 bases between. The CDR3 protein is CAPTRPEQYF. CDR3 DNA: TGTGCCCCGACCCGGCCCGAGCAGTACTTC.